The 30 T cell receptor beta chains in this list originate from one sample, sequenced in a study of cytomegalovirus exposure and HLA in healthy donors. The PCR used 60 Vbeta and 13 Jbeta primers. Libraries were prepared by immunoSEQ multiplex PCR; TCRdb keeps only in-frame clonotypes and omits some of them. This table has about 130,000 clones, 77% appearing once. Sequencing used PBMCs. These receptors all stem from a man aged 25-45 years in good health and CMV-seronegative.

DNA of the CDR3: TGCGCCAGCAGCTCGAACAGGCCAACTAATGAAAAACTGTTTTTT. Translated, it gives CASSSNRPTNEKLFF. The chain employs TRBV5-1 and TRBJ1-4; weak D call: TRBD1 (5 bases). V was cut by 3 bases and J by 0 bases, with 9 bases left in between. Looked up from germline, CDR1 is SGHRS and CDR2 is YFSETQ. The CDR3 extends over 15 amino acids.

The CDR3 protein is CASSVLVGSGWQPNSYNEQFF. The CDR3 DNA follows: TGTGCCAGCAGTGTGCTAGTGGGTAGTGGGTGGCAACCCAACTCCTACAATGAGCAGTTCTTC. The chain employs TRBV2 and TRBJ2-1, with D unresolved. Deletions cut 4 bases from V and 0 bases from J, with 28 bases between. This CDR3 has 21 residues. Germline CDR1 is SNHLY and CDR2 is FYNNEI.

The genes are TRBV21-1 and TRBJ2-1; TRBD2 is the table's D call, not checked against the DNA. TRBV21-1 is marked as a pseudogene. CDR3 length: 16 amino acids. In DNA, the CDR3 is TGTGCCAGCAGCAGGGAGACTAGCGGGATGTACAATGAGCAGTTCTTC. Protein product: CASSRETSGMYNEQFF.

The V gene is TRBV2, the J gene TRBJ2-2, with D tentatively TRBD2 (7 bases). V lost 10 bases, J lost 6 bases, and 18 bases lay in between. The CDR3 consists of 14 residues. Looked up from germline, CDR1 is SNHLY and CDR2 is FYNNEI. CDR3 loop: CAIGGRDGPGELFF. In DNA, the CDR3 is TGTGCCATCGGGGGGCGGGATGGTCCCGGGGAGCTGTTTTTT.

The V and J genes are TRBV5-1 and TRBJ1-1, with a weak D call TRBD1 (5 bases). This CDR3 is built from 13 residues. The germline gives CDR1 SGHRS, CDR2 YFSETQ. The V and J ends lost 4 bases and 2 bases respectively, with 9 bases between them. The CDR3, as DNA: TGCGCCAGCAGCGAGGGACTTAACACTGAAGCTTTCTTT. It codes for CASSEGLNTEAFF.

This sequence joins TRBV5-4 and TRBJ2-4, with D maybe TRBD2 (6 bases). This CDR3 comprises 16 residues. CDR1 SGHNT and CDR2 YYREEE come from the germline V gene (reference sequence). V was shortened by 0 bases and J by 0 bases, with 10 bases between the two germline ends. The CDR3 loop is CASSLEAGRAKNIQYF. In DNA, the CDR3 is TGTGCCAGCAGCTTGGAAGCGGGCCGAGCCAAAAACATTCAGTACTTC.

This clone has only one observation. The CDR3 coding sequence is TGTGCCAGTAGAGGACTAGCGGGAGATCTCGGTGAGCAGTTCTTC. This sequence encodes CASRGLAGDLGEQFF. The chain links TRBV19 to TRBJ2-1, with 13 positions matching TRBD2. CDR1 is LNHDA, CDR2 SQIVND, per germline (reference sequence). V lost 6 bases, J lost 9 bases, and 8 bases stayed unmatched. The CDR3 extends over 15 amino acids. The full variable domain, its missing parts supplied by reference TRBV19 and TRBJ2-1, is DGGITQSPKYLFRKEGQNVTLSCEQNLNHDAMYWYRQDPGQGLRLIYYSQIVNDFQKGDIAEGYSVSREKKESFPLTVTSAQKNPTAFYLCASRGLAGDLGEQFFGPGTRLTVL.

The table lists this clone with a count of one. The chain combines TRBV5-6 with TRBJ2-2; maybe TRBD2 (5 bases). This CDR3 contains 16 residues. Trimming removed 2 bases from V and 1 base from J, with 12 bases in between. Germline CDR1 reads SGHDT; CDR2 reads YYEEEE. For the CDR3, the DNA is TGTGCCAGCAGCTTTGGGCCGGGGATGAACACCGGGGAGCTGTTTTTT. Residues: CASSFGPGMNTGELFF.

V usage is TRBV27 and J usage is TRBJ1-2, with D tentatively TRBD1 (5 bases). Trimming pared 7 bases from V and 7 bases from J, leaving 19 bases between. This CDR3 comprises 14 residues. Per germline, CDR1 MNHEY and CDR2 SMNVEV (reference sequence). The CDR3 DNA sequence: TGTGCCAGCACCCCCCACGGGACTGATGCTGGCTACACCTTC. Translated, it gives CASTPHGTDAGYTF.

The DNA for the CDR3 is TGTGCCAGCAGTTCGTACGCGAGCACAGATACGCAGTATTTT. It yields the protein CASSSYASTDTQYF. J is TRBJ2-3 and V is TRBV27; D is uncertain. The CDR3 length is 14 residues. Trimming removed 4 bases at V and 0 bases at J, with 8 bases between. CDR1 is MNHEY, CDR2 SMNVEV, per germline (reference sequence).

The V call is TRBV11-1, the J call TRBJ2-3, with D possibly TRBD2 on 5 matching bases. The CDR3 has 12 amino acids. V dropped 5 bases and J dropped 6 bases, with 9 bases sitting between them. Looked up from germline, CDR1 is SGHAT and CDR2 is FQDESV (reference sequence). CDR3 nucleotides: TGTGCCAGCAGCCCAAGGAGGGATACGCAGTATTTT. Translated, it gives CASSPRRDTQYF.

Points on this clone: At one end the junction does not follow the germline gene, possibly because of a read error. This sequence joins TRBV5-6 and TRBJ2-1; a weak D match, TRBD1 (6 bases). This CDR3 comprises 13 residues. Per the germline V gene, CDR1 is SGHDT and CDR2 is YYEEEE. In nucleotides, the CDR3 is TGTGCCAGCAGCCCCGGTGGGGGCCAGGAGCTGTTCTTC. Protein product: CASSPGGGQELFF.

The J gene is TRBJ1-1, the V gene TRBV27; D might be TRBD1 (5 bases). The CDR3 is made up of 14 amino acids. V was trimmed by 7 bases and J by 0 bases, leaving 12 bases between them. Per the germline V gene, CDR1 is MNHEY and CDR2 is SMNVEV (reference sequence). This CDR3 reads CASTPDSMNTEAFF. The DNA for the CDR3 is TGTGCCAGCACCCCCGACAGTATGAACACTGAAGCTTTCTTT.

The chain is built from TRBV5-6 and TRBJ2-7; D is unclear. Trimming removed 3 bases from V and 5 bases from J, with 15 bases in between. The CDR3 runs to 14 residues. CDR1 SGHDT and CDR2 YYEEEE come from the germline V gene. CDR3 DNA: TGTGCCAGCAGCTCTTGGCCCGTACCCCACGAGCAGTACTTC. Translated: CASSSWPVPHEQYF.

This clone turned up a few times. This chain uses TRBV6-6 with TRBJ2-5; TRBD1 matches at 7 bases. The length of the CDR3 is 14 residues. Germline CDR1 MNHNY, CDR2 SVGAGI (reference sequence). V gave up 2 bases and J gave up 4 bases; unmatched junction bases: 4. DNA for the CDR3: TGTGCCAGCAGTTACCCCCCAGGGGGAGAGACCCAGTACTTC. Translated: CASSYPPGGETQYF.

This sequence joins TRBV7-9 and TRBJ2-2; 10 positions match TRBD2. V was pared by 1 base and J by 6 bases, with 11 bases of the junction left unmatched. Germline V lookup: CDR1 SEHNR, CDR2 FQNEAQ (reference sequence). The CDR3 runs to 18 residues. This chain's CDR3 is CASSLGGLAGVGAGELFF. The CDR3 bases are TGTGCCAGCAGCTTAGGAGGGCTAGCGGGAGTAGGCGCCGGGGAGCTGTTTTTT.

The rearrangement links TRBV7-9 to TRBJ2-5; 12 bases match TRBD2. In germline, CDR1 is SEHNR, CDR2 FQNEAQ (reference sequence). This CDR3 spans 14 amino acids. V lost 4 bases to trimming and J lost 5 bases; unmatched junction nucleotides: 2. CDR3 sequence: CASSWTSGIETQYF. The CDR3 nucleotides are TGTGCCAGCAGCTGGACTAGCGGGATTGAGACCCAGTACTTC.

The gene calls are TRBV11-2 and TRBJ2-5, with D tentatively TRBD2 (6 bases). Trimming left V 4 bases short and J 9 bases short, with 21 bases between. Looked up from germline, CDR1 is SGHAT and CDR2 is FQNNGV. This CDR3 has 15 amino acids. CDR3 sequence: CASSSSLGWEVAQYF. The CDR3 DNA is TGTGCCAGCAGCTCAAGCCTAGGGTGGGAGGTGGCCCAGTACTTC.

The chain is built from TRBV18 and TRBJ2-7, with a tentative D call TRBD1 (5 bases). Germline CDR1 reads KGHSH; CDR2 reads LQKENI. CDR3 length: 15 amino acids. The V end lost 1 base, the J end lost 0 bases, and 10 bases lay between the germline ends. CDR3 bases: TGTGCCAGCTCACCACAGGGGCCGAGCTCCTACGAGCAGTACTTC. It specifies CASSPQGPSSYEQYF.

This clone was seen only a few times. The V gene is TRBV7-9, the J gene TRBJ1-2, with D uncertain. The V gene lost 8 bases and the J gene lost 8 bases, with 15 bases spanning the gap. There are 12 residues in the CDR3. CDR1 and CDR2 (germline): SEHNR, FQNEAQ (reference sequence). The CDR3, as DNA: TGTGCCAGCGCGGATCAGATTGAAGGCTACACCTTC. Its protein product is CASADQIEGYTF.

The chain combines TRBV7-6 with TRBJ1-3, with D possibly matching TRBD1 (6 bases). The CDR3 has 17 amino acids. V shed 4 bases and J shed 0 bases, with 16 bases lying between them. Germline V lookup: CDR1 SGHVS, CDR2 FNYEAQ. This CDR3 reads CASSSNIDRSSGNTIYF. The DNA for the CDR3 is TGTGCCAGCAGCTCTAACATCGACAGGTCCTCTGGAAACACCATATATTTT.

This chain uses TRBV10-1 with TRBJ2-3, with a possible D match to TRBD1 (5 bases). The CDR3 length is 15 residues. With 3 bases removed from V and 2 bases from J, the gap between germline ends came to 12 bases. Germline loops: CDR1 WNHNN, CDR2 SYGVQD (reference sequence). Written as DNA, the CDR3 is TGCGCCAGCAGTGATGACAGCCTCAACACAGATACGCAGTATTTT. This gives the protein CASSDDSLNTDTQYF.

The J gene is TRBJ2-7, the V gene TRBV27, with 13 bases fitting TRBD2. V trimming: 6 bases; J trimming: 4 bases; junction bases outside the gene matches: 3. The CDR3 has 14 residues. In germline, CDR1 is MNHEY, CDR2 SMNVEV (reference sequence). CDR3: CASSILAGGYEQYF. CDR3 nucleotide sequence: TGTGCCAGCAGCATACTAGCGGGAGGGTACGAGCAGTACTTC.

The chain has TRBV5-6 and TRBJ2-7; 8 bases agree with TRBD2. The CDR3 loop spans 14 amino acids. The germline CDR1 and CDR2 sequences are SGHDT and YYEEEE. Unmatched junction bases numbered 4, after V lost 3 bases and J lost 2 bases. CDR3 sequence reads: CASSSLAVTYEQYF. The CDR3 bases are TGTGCCAGCAGCTCACTAGCGGTAACCTACGAGCAGTACTTC. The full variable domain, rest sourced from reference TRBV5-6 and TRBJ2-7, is DAGVTQSPTHLIKTRGQQVTLRCSPKSGHDTVSWYQQALGQGPQFIFQYYEEEERQRGNFPDRFSGHQFPNYSSELNVNALLLGDSALYLCASSSLAVTYEQYFGPGTRLTVT.

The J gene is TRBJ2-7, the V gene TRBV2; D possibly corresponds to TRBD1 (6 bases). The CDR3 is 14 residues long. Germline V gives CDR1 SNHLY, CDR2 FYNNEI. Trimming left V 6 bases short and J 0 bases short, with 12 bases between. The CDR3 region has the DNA TGTGCCAGCAGGCCCGGGACAAACTCCTACGAGCAGTACTTC. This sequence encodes CASRPGTNSYEQYF.

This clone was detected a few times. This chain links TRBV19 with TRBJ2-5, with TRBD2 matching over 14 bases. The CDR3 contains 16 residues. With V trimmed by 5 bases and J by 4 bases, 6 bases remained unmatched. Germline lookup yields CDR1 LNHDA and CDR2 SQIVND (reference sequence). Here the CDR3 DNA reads TGTGCCAGTAGTCAGGGGACTAGCGGGAGCGGAGAGACCCAGTACTTC. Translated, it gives CASSQGTSGSGETQYF. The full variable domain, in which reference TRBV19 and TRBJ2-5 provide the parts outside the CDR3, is DGGITQSPKYLFRKEGQNVTLSCEQNLNHDAMYWYRQDPGQGLRLIYYSQIVNDFQKGDIAEGYSVSREKKESFPLTVTSAQKNPTAFYLCASSQGTSGSGETQYFGPGTRLLVL.

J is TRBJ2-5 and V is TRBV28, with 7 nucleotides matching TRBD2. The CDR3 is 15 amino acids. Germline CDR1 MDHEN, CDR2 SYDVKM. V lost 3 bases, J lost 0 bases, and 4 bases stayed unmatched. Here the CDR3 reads CASSLGGYHQETQYF. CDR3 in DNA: TGTGCCAGCAGTTTGGGGGGGTATCACCAAGAGACCCAGTACTTC.

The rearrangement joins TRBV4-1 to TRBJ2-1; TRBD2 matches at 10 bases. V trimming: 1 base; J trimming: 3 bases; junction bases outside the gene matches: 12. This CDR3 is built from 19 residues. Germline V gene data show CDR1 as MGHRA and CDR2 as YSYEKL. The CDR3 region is CASSQAQRTSGAHYNEQFF. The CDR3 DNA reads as TGCGCCAGCAGCCAAGCCCAGAGAACTAGCGGGGCCCACTACAATGAGCAGTTCTTC.

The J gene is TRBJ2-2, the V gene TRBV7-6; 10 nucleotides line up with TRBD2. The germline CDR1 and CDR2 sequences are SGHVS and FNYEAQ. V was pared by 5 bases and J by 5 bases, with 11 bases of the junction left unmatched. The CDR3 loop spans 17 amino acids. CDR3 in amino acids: CASSPSSGTSVTGELFF. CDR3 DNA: TGTGCCAGCAGCCCTAGTTCCGGGACTAGCGTTACCGGGGAGCTGTTTTTT.

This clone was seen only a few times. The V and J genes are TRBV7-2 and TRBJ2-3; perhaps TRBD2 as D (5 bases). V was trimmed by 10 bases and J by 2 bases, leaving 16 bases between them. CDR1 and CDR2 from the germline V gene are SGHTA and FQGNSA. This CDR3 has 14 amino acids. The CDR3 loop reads CAIPARTYTDTQYF. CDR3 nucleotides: TGTGCCATCCCAGCAAGGACTTACACAGATACGCAGTATTTT.